These 30 T cell receptor beta chains were all obtained from the same sample, sequenced in a study of early T cells in non-severe SARS-CoV-2 infection. TCRdb fed the 5' RACE reads into MiXCR, producing one record per CDR3 protein. The table records roughly 56,000 distinct CDR3 sequences, 10% to 13% of them present only once. Sequencing was performed on whole blood. These receptors all come from an adult who was a healthcare worker with PCR-confirmed SARS-CoV-2 infection or an uninfected control (not recorded which).

The chain couples TRBV12-3 or TRBV12-4 to TRBJ1-1; 10 bases are a match to TRBD1. J gave up 9 bases and V 6 bases, and 4 bases lay outside the gene matches. This CDR3 region has 12 residues. This CDR3 reads CASSWDRGKAFF. The CDR3 DNA reads as TGTGCCAGCAGCTGGGACAGGGGAAAAGCTTTCTTT.

This clonotype has ten or more counts. The junction does not match germline at one end; this may be a read error. The rearrangement joins TRBV7-8 to TRBJ1-2; D ambiguous. From germline, CDR1 is SGHVS and CDR2 FQNEAQ. The length of the CDR3 is 12 residues. The CDR3 loop reads CASSLVEAAVYF. CDR3 sequence (DNA): TGTGCCAGCAGCTTAGTAGAGGCGGCAGTATACTTC.

This clonotype was recorded at least ten times. The chain combines TRBV20-1 with TRBJ2-3, with D perhaps TRBD2 (6 bases). Per germline, CDR1 DFQATT and CDR2 SNEGSKA (reference sequence). The CDR3 loop spans 15 amino acids. The ends were cut back, 6 bases at V and 2 bases at J, with 18 bases in the middle. CDR3 residues: CSAIPPRDNTDTQYF. CDR3 coding DNA: TGCAGTGCGATTCCGCCGCGGGATAACACAGATACGCAGTATTTT.

This clonotype was recorded many times. The chain employs TRBV5-4 and TRBJ2-1; 8 positions match TRBD2. There are 15 residues in the CDR3. The J segment lost 0 bases and the V segment lost 1 base, leaving 0 bases of the junction unmatched. Germline V lookup: CDR1 SGHNT, CDR2 YYREEE (reference sequence). DNA for the CDR3: TGTGCCAGCAGCTTGAGCGGGAGCTCCTACAATGAGCAGTTCTTC. Translating gives CASSLSGSSYNEQFF. Combining the CDR3 with reference TRBV5-4 and TRBJ2-1 gives the whole variable domain ETGVTQSPTHLIKTRGQQVTLRCSSQSGHNTVSWYQQALGQGPQFIFQYYREEENGRGNFPPRFSGLQFPNYSSELNVNALELDDSALYLCASSLSGSSYNEQFFGPGTRLTVL.

The chain recombines TRBV12-3 or TRBV12-4 with TRBJ2-7, with 12 bases lining up with TRBD2. Losses at the gene ends were 5 bases for V and 6 bases for J; bases not matched to a gene: 5. The CDR3 loop spans 14 amino acids. This CDR3 is CASSPWTSGTEQYF. CDR3 DNA sequence: TGTGCCAGCAGTCCTTGGACTAGCGGGACCGAGCAGTACTTC.

This clonotype was observed many times. The chain recombines TRBV29-1 with TRBJ2-3, with a tentative D call TRBD2 (6 bases). Germline-derived CDR1 and CDR2 are SQVTM and ANQGSEA. This CDR3 has 14 residues. V lost 5 bases and J 1 base, leaving 13 bases between the germline ends. The CDR3 region has the DNA TGCAGCGTTCGACGGGAGTGGGGCACAGATACGCAGTATTTT. Residues: CSVRREWGTDTQYF.

This clonotype was picked up many times. The rearrangement links TRBV5-4 to TRBJ2-2; D is undetermined. Between the trimmed V and J ends, which lost 2 bases and 4 bases, there was a span of 12 bases. There are 15 residues in the CDR3. CDR1 is SGHNT, CDR2 YYREEE, per germline (reference sequence). DNA of the CDR3: TGTGCCAGCAGCTTAAACCGGATGGCCACCGGGGAGCTGTTTTTT. Its protein is CASSLNRMATGELFF.

This clonotype has a count of ten or more. The rearrangement uses TRBV7-9 and TRBJ2-3; D remains ambiguous. CDR3 size: 11 residues. V was trimmed by 6 bases and J by 3 bases, leaving 4 bases between them. CDR1 is SEHNR and CDR2 is FQNEAQ in the germline V gene (reference sequence). The CDR3 is CASSATDTQYF. CDR3 nucleotide sequence: TGTGCCAGCAGTGCGACAGATACGCAGTATTTT.

This clonotype has at least ten counts. The V and J genes are TRBV6-6 and TRBJ1-1; D is undetermined. V dropped 7 bases and J dropped 0 bases, with 18 bases sitting between them. The germline CDR1 and CDR2 sequences are MNHNY and SVGAGI (reference sequence). The CDR3 spans 16 residues. The CDR3 bases are TGTGCCAGCACCTACACTATCGAGGGCCTGAACACTGAAGCTTTCTTT. Its protein is CASTYTIEGLNTEAFF.

Turning to this clonotype: In this CDR3 the conserved last residue, phenylalanine or tryptophan, is missing, so a read error is likely. The J gene is TRBJ2-3, the V gene TRBV29-1; D assignment may be TRBD1 or TRBD2 (6 bases each). Germline V gene lookup returns CDR1 SQVTM and CDR2 ANQGSEA. The CDR3 is made up of 12 amino acids. V lost 6 bases to trimming and J lost 4 bases, with 11 bases between them. The DNA of the CDR3 is TGCAGCGTAGCCGGGGGCGCAGATACGCAGTATTCT. This translates into CSVAGGADTQYS.

This clonotype counts as large. V is TRBV9 and J is TRBJ2-7; TRBD2 is a possible D gene (6 bases). Germline assignment: CDR1 SGDLS and CDR2 YYNGEE. Trimming stripped 3 bases from V and 0 bases from J, with 10 bases between. The CDR3 runs to 14 residues. CDR3 nucleotide sequence: TGTGCCAGCAGCGCGGGGGACTCCTCCTACGAGCAGTACTTC. It translates to CASSAGDSSYEQYF.

The V and J genes are TRBV29-1 and TRBJ1-3; D unclear. V shed 7 bases and J shed 2 bases, with 12 bases lying between them. CDR3 size: 13 residues. Germline V gene sequence: CDR1 SQVTM, CDR2 ANQGSEA. CDR3 in DNA: TGCAGCGCCCAGGCCTCCACTGGAAACACCATATATTTT. Translated: CSAQASTGNTIYF.

The genes are TRBV5-1 and TRBJ2-7, with 7 positions matching TRBD1. Unmatched junction bases numbered 6, after V lost 1 base and J lost 2 bases. Germline values: CDR1 SGHRS, CDR2 YFSETQ. This CDR3 is 15 amino acids long. The DNA for the CDR3 is TGCGCCAGCAGCTTGCAGCTAGGGGGCCCCTACGAGCAGTACTTC. It is translated as CASSLQLGGPYEQYF.

V gene TRBV29-1 combines with J gene TRBJ2-3; no reliable D call. Germline V gene data show CDR1 as SQVTM and CDR2 as ANQGSEA. CDR3 length equals 12 residues. V lost 6 bases and J lost 0, with 7 bases in between. CDR3 residues: CSVSSSTDTQYF. The CDR3, as DNA: TGCAGCGTCTCCTCTAGCACAGATACGCAGTATTTT.

The V call is TRBV5-4, the J call TRBJ2-5; TRBD2 aligns across 10 bases. The germline gives CDR1 SGHNT, CDR2 YYREEE (reference sequence). The CDR3 runs 15 residues. With 1 base clipped from V and 4 bases from J, the junction kept 4 bases outside the gene matches. The CDR3 here is CASSLWLAGVETQYF. Written as DNA, the CDR3 is TGTGCCAGCAGCTTGTGGCTAGCGGGAGTAGAGACCCAGTACTTC.

This clonotype was counted at least ten times. The chain recombines TRBV7-2 with TRBJ2-3, with TRBD2 identical over 9 bases. The ends lost 1 base at V and 2 bases at J; junction bases unmatched: 7. The CDR3 totals 17 residues. Germline-derived CDR1 and CDR2 are SGHTA and FQGNSA. CDR3 protein: CASSLGRTGLATDTQYF. The CDR3 nucleotides read TGTGCCAGCAGCTTAGGGAGAACGGGACTAGCCACAGATACGCAGTATTTT.

This clonotype was found a few times. This chain uses TRBV29-1 with TRBJ2-5, with D possibly being TRBD1 or TRBD2 (5 bases each). The CDR3 loop spans 11 amino acids. Trimming shortened V by 7 bases and J by 1 base, and 7 bases separated the two germline ends. Germline V CDR1 and CDR2: SQVTM, ANQGSEA. CDR3 region: CSAGPQETQYF. In DNA form, the CDR3 reads TGCAGCGCGGGGCCCCAAGAGACCCAGTACTTC.

This clonotype has more than one count but fewer than ten. The chain uses TRBV24-1 and TRBJ2-1, with TRBD1 matching over 9 bases. This CDR3 is built from 16 residues. The germline CDR1 and CDR2 sequences are KGHDR and SFDVKD. V was pared by 4 bases and J by 12 bases, with 15 bases of the junction left unmatched. This CDR3 is CATSEDRDRATGGQFF. The DNA for the CDR3 is TGTGCCACCAGTGAGGACCGGGACAGGGCCACCGGTGGGCAGTTCTTC.

This clonotype showed up many times. The chain joins TRBV10-3 to TRBJ1-2, with TRBD1 matching over 7 bases. Germline V gene data show CDR1 as ENHRY and CDR2 as SYGVKD. Trimming cost V 0 bases and J 3 bases; bases outside gene matches: 10. This CDR3 region has 17 residues. CDR3 nucleotide sequence: TGTGCCATCAGTGAGTCCGGCGAGACAGGGCTCGACTATGGCTACACCTTC. It is translated as CAISESGETGLDYGYTF.

J is TRBJ2-3 and V is TRBV7-9; D might be TRBD2 (6 bases). The CDR3 is 13 residues long. The germline gives CDR1 SEHNR, CDR2 FQNEAQ (reference sequence). Trimming removed 7 bases from V and 2 bases from J, with 10 bases in between. CDR3 DNA sequence: TGTGCCAGCAAGGCGGGATTCACAGATACGCAGTATTTT. It specifies CASKAGFTDTQYF.

This clonotype was counted ten times or more. The gene calls are TRBV5-1 and TRBJ2-3, with 10 bases matching TRBD2. The ends lost 3 bases at V and 3 bases at J; junction bases unmatched: 4. Germline loops: CDR1 SGHRS, CDR2 YFSETQ. This CDR3 spans 15 amino acids. The CDR3 protein is CASSSRAGGTDTQYF. The CDR3 nucleotides are TGCGCCAGCAGCTCCAGAGCGGGAGGGACAGATACGCAGTATTTT.

At least ten counts were recorded for this clonotype. The gene calls are TRBV20-1 and TRBJ2-3, with 7 bases fitting TRBD2. CDR1 and CDR2 from the germline V gene are DFQATT and SNEGSKA (reference sequence). Trimming took 7 bases from V and 0 from J; bases not matched to a gene: 4. The CDR3 is 13 residues long. The CDR3 is CSVGLSSTDTQYF. The DNA of the CDR3 is TGCAGTGTGGGACTATCTAGCACAGATACGCAGTATTTT.

This clonotype was observed a handful of times. The V and J genes are TRBV5-1 and TRBJ1-1, with D maybe TRBD1 (6 bases). CDR1 and CDR2 from the germline V gene are SGHRS and YFSETQ. CDR3 length equals 13 residues. V was cut by 0 bases and J by 7 bases, with 10 bases left in between. DNA of the CDR3: TGCGCCAGCAGCTTGGTGGCAGGGGATGAAGCTTTCTTT. It specifies CASSLVAGDEAFF.

On this clonotype itself: A much larger clone lies one base from this, so it may be a read error. The CDR3 loop is CVSSEELTSTDTQYF. CDR3 nucleotides: TGCGTCAGCAGTGAGGAGCTGACTAGCACAGATACGCAGTATTTT. The chain links TRBV10-1 to TRBJ2-3; D gene unclear. This CDR3 is built from 15 residues. Germline V gene lookup returns CDR1 WNHNN and CDR2 SYGVQD (reference sequence).

This clonotype was counted many times. The chain has TRBV10-1 and TRBJ1-1; 7 bases line up with TRBD1. Germline V CDR1 and CDR2: WNHNN, SYGVQD (reference sequence). The CDR3 consists of 14 residues. The J segment lost 0 bases and the V segment lost 4 bases, leaving 2 bases of the junction unmatched. In DNA, the CDR3 is TGCGCCAGCAGTGGGGACAGCATGAACACTGAAGCTTTCTTT. This encodes CASSGDSMNTEAFF.

Only a few counts were recorded for this clonotype. The chain couples TRBV5-4 to TRBJ1-1; possibly TRBD1 for D (6 bases). The CDR3 loop spans 15 amino acids. V was shortened by 1 base and J by 4 bases, with 14 bases between the two germline ends. Germline CDR1 and CDR2: SGHNT and YYREEE (reference sequence). CDR3 DNA sequence: TGTGCCAGCAGCTTGTTGGGGGGGGCGGCCACTGAAGCTTTCTTT. Amino acids: CASSLLGGAATEAFF.

This clonotype was picked up many times. V is TRBV30 and J is TRBJ1-3; TRBD1 matches 7 bases. J gave up 0 bases and V 4 bases, and 3 bases lay outside the gene matches. This CDR3 is 14 amino acids long. Germline V CDR1 and CDR2: GTSNPN, SVGIG (reference sequence). The CDR3 loop reads CAWNRDSSGNTIYF. CDR3 nucleotides: TGTGCCTGGAACCGGGACAGCTCTGGAAACACCATATATTTT.

This sequence joins TRBV11-2 and TRBJ2-7; 9 nucleotides match TRBD2. There are 15 residues in the CDR3. Germline values: CDR1 SGHAT, CDR2 FQNNGV. Trimming took 5 bases from V and 9 from J; bases not matched to a gene: 14. The CDR3 DNA reads TGTGCCAGCAGCCTTTCCCCTCTAGCGGGACCTGGGCAGTACTTC. Translated: CASSLSPLAGPGQYF.

This clonotype appeared many times. The chain uses TRBV5-1 and TRBJ2-5, with 9 bases identical to TRBD2. In germline, CDR1 is SGHRS, CDR2 YFSETQ. CDR3 length: 14 residues. With V trimmed by 6 bases and J by 5 bases, 8 bases remained unmatched. Written as DNA, the CDR3 is TGCGCCAGCATCGGAGCGGGAGGCGGTGAGACCCAGTACTTC. Its protein is CASIGAGGGETQYF.

This clonotype was seen repeatedly, ten times or more. The CDR3 reads CSARPFLDRGEQYF. CDR3 nucleotide sequence: TGCAGTGCTAGACCGTTCCTCGACAGGGGCGAGCAGTACTTC. The gene calls are TRBV20-1 and TRBJ2-7; 8 nucleotides line up with TRBD1. Germline values: CDR1 DFQATT, CDR2 SNEGSKA (reference sequence). V shed 2 bases and J 6 bases; nucleotides not matched to a gene: 9. The CDR3 spans 14 residues.